These 6 T cell receptor beta chains share one sample of origin, sequenced in a study of Ad26.COV2.S vaccination and SARS-CoV-2 variants. The treatment denotes: roughly 18 received Ad26.COV2.S at low or high dose, single or two shots; about 5 received placebo; per-sample allocation not given. On day 63 after the first injection, vaccine and placebo recipients gave samples. Sequenced by immunoSEQ multiplex PCR; TCRdb stores in-frame clones only, minus some. The sample includes around 370,000 clones, approximately 81% of them seen just once. Material: peripheral blood, obtained in a trial of Ad26.COV2.S vaccine versus placebo. The receptors stem from a person aged 18 to 65 who received the Ad26.COV2.S COVID-19 vaccine or a placebo.

The V and J genes are TRBV30 and TRBJ1-5; perhaps TRBD1 as D (5 bases). The CDR3 is 15 amino acids. The V and J ends lost 3 bases and 2 bases respectively, with 14 bases between them. Per the germline V gene, CDR1 is GTSNPN and CDR2 is SVGIG (reference sequence). CDR3 sequence: CAWSTRVSGNQPQHF. The CDR3, as DNA: TGTGCCTGGAGCACCAGGGTATCTGGCAATCAGCCCCAGCATTTT.

This chain links TRBV5-1 with TRBJ2-3; no clear D. Per germline, CDR1 SGHRS and CDR2 YFSETQ. The CDR3 is 13 amino acids. The V end was cut by 0 bases, the J end by 5 bases, with 7 bases between. CDR3 nucleotides: TGCGCCAGCAGCTTGGCCATGATAGATACGCAGTATTTT. Its protein product is CASSLAMIDTQYF.

This rearrangement joins TRBV3-1 (or the pseudogene TRBV3-2) to TRBJ2-1; D is unresolved. This CDR3 has 14 residues. CDR1 and CDR2 from the germline V gene are LGHDT and YNNKEL (reference sequence). Between the trimmed V and J ends, which lost 0 bases and 13 bases, there was a span of 16 bases. CDR3 protein: CASSQDQSTFPQFF. CDR3 DNA: TGTGCCAGCAGCCAAGATCAGTCAACCTTCCCTCAGTTCTTC.

The chain is built from TRBV5-5 and TRBJ2-2; D is possibly TRBD1 or TRBD2 (5 bases each). The CDR3 contains 15 residues. Deletions cut 0 bases from V and 5 bases from J, with 11 bases between. Per the germline V gene, CDR1 is SGHKS and CDR2 is YYEKEE (reference sequence). As DNA, the CDR3 is TGTGCCAGCAGCTTGGCCCCGGGACCGACCGGGGAGCTGTTTTTT. Its translation is CASSLAPGPTGELFF.

The rearrangement uses TRBV7-2 and TRBJ1-5, with 8 bases lining up with TRBD1. Trimming at V came to 5 bases and at J to 6 bases, leaving 3 bases not matched to a gene. The CDR3 runs to 13 residues. CDR1 SGHTA and CDR2 FQGNSA come from the germline V gene. The CDR3 nucleotides read TGTGCCAGCAGCATCGACAGGGGTCAGCCCCAGCATTTT. It is translated as CASSIDRGQPQHF.

The genes are TRBV24-1 and TRBJ2-5; a possible D gene is TRBD2 (5 bases). Trimming removed 4 bases at V and 3 bases at J, with 8 bases between. Germline CDR1 KGHDR, CDR2 SFDVKD. The CDR3 contains 13 residues. Here the CDR3 reads CATSEPGKETQYF. DNA for the CDR3: TGTGCCACCAGTGAGCCGGGAAAAGAGACCCAGTACTTC.